The T cell receptor (beta chain) under discussion was sequenced for a study of OX40 agonist ivuxolimab in advanced cancers. Overall study: Checkpoint inhibitors had been given previously to roughly 36% of patients.

Libraries were prepared by immunoSEQ multiplex PCR; TCRdb keeps only in-frame clonotypes and omits some of them. Seen here are tens of thousands of clones, 85% observed once, and the top ten hold about 3%. General observations from the study: Relatively little clonal expansion, among the lowest observed, appeared in partial responders at 0.1-3.0 mg/kg. On average, CD8+ T cells had more expanded clones than CD4+.

On this clone: The antigen is undetermined.

This CDR3 spans 14 amino acids. Germline assignment: CDR1 MDHEN and CDR2 SYDVKM. The J segment lost 8 bases and the V segment lost 5 bases, leaving 11 bases of the junction unmatched. This receptor was taken from an adult with an advanced solid tumor such as melanoma, head and neck, liver or kidney cancer. The gene calls are TRBV28 and TRBJ1-2, with 7 bases fitting TRBD1. The sample consisted of CD4+ or CD8+ T cells sorted from blood, taken in a trial of the OX40 agonist ivuxolimab. The CDR3 bases are TGTGCCAGCAGTCCTCCGGGACAGCATCCGGGCTACACCTTC. This sequence encodes CASSPPGQHPGYTF.